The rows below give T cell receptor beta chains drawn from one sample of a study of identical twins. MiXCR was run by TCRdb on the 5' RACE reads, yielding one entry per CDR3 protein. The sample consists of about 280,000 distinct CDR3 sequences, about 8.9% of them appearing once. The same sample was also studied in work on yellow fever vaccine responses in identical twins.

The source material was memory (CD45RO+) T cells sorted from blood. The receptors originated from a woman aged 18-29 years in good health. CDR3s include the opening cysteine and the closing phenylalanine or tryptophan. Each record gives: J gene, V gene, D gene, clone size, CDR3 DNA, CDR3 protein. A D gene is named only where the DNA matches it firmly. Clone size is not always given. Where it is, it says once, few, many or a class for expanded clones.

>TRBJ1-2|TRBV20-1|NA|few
TGCAGTGCTCCCGGGACCCTGTACTATGGCTACACCTTC
CSAPGTLYYGYTF
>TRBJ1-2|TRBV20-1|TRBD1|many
TGCAGTGCTATCAGGGGGCCAGTCTATGGCTACACCTTC
CSAIRGPVYGYTF
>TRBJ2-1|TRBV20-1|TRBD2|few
TGCTGCGCTAGAGTAAGGGGACTAGCGGGGGTGGTCAATGAGCAGTTCTTC
CCARVRGLAGVVNEQFF
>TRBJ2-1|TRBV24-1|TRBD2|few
TGTGCCACCAGTCCTCCCGGACTAGCGGGAATTGGTGAGCAGTTCTTC
CATSPPGLAGIGEQFF
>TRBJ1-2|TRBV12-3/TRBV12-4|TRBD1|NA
TGTGCCAGCAACGGACAGGGGGCAGGAGGCTACACCTTC
CASNGQGAGGYTF
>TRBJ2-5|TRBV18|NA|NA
TGTGCCAGCTCACCACCGCCAGGAGGGATGGGAGAGACCCAGTACTTC
CASSPPPGGMGETQYF
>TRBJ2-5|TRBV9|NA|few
TGTGCCAGCAGCGAAGGGGGTATCCAAGAGACCCAGTACTTC
CASSEGGIQETQYF
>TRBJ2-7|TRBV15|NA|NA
TGTGCCACCAGCAGCCGTCAGGCGGGGAAAACCTACGAGCAGTACTTC
CATSSRQAGKTYEQYF
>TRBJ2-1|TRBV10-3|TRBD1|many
TGTGCCATCAGTGATTCGAGGGGGCCCCAGCAGTTCTTC
CAISDSRGPQQFF
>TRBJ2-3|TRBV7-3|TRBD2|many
TGTGCCAGCAGCCCAGGGACTAGCGGGAGAGGCATCACAGATACGCAGTATTTT
CASSPGTSGRGITDTQYF
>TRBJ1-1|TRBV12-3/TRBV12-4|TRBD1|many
TGTGCCAGCGGGACAGGTGTGAACACTGAAGCTTTCTTT
CASGTGVNTEAFF
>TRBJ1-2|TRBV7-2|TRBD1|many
TGTGCCAGCAGCCATGGACAGGGGGGACATGGCTACACCTTC
CASSHGQGGHGYTF
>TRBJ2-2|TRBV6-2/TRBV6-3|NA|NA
TGTGCCAGCAAGGCGCGGGCCAACACCGGGGAGCTGTTTTTT
CASKARANTGELFF
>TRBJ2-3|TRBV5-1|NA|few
TGCGCCAGCAGCCGCAACCCTCAGTTAACCGGCACAGATACGCAGTATTTT
CASSRNPQLTGTDTQYF
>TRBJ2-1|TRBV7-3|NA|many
TGTGCCAGCAGCTCGACAGCATACAATGAGCAGTTCTTC
CASSSTAYNEQFF
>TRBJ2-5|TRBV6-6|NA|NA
TGTGCCAGCAGCCCCGGCCAGGCAGCCCAGTACTTC
CASSPGQAAQYF